Sequencing of this T cell receptor beta chain was carried out in a study of blood T cell repertoires in COVID-19 (dated by TCRdb to the early 2020s). Broadly, across the study: Samples from collaborators originated in the United States, Italy and Spain and spanned both the acute and convalescent phases of COVID-19. The prospective study material was composed of cDNA or gDNA derived from T cells, B-cell-depleted T cells, or PBMCs. Subjects who had been exposed to COVID-19, were actively infected with it, or had recovered from it provided the deeply sampled blood TCRbeta repertoires that made up the dataset. The repertoires were released in a freely available public database intended as a resource for research on the immune response to SARS-CoV-2. The samples were drawn from the first 160 participants of the ongoing ImmuneRACE study and from 1,254 subjects provided by 6 global collaborators. Nearly every sample came with metadata listing a de-identified subject ID, COVID-19 status, age in years and sex. Where available, HLA class I and class II types were taken from metadata supplied by the sample provider and were not determined by assay-based typing. On the study overall, not on this receptor specifically: The amount of clinical and demographic metadata varied by source and participant and was provided uncurated.

Each collaborating institution followed its own protocols to collect whole blood in K2EDTA tubes. For TCRbeta analysis, collaborators shipped samples as frozen whole blood, isolated PBMCs, or DNA extracted from either of those sample types. TCRbeta CDR3 regions were amplified from genomic DNA using the immunoSEQ Assay, a bias-controlled multiplex PCR. The original pipeline was this. The number of nucleated cells in each sample was estimated by amplification of reference gene primers within the assay. Sequence reads were collapsed and filtered to measure the absolute abundance of every unique TCRbeta CDR3 rearrangement. For each sample, productive Simpson clonality was calculated as the square root of Simpson's diversity index across productive rearrangements. Not all clones reach the TCRdb copy of this immuneACCESS table, which keeps in-frame sequences only. Checked studies attribute under half of the gap to unresolved V genes and leave the rest unexplained. The D gene and trimming were derived from the DNA, and the V and J assignments and clone size from that table. Within this sample are 70,000 to 95,000 clones, with over 80% of them counted one time only. 5.8% of the sample is in the top ten clones.

Turning to this clone: Its antigen is still unknown. Base qualities are missing; no much larger clone stands one base away.

The CDR3 numbers 12 residues from cysteine through phenylalanine. The only DNA kept is the CDR3, 36 bases in frame from the first base. V loses 11 bases, J loses 4 bases, and the germline ends lie 15 bases apart. Looking up the germline V gene yields CDR1 MDHEN and CDR2 SYDVKM. The V gene is TRBV28 and the J gene is TRBJ2-7; the D gene assignment is ambiguous. The sample consisted of peripheral blood. The sequence was obtained from a man aged 50 to 60 with active COVID-19. The CDR3 region: CAAGAFQYEQYF. The bases read TGTGCCGCCGGAGCCTTCCAGTACGAGCAGTACTTC.